The clone carrying this T cell receptor (beta chain) was counted a few times. Its antigen is not known. The junction shows a germline mismatch at one end, possibly a read error. Participants comprised healthy donors of bone marrow. CDR1 and CDR2 from the germline V gene are SQVTM and ANQGSEA. The CDR3 sequence is 12 residues long. Both 60 Vbeta primers and 13 Jbeta primers went into the PCR. Sequenced by immunoSEQ multiplex PCR; TCRdb stores in-frame clones only, minus some. The sample carries nearly 110,000 clones, roughly 70% recorded once. This sample is part of a study of cytomegalovirus exposure and HLA in healthy donors. Findings and caveats of the study: Earlier findings revealed that most TCR beta V segments proved productive either about 90% or about 30% of the time. In a later analysis, a missense DCLRE1C variant was linked to TCR beta V- and J-gene trimming. 87-base-pair reads could not separate some V segments, including TRBV6-2 and TRBV6-3.

The TCR was taken from a woman between 40 and 50 years old in good health and CMV-seropositive. This chain joins TRBV29-1 and TRBJ1-4; TRBD1 agrees at 7 bases. Sample: PBMCs. For the CDR3, the DNA is TGCAGCGTCGAAGCAGGGGGTGAAAAACTGTTTTTT. Protein product: CSVEAGGEKLFF.